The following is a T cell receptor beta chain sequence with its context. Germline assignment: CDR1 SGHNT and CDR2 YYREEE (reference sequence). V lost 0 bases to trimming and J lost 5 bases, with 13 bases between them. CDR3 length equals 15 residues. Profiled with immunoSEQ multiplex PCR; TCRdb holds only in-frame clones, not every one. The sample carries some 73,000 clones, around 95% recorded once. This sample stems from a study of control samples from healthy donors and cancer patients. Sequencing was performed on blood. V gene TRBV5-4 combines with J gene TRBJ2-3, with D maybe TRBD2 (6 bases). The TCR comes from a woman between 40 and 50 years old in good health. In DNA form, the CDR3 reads TGTGCCAGCAGCTTGGGAGGAGGGTTTGGAGATACGCAGTATTTT. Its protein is CASSLGGGFGDTQYF.